These 8 T cell receptor beta chains came from one sample sequenced in a study of PD-1 blockade in classical Hodgkin lymphoma. Sample time point: cycle 4 day 1 (C4D1), after more than five weeks of nivolumab. With no exception, relapse followed autologous stem cell transplantation in all patients, and brentuximab vedotin exposure varied. Data came from immunoSEQ multiplex PCR; TCRdb stores just in-frame clones and leaves some out. The table lists some 58,000 clones, around nine tenths of them singletons. The sequenced sample was peripheral blood mononuclear cells (PBMCs), obtained before the fourth cycle of nivolumab. The receptors come from a human donor with classical Hodgkin lymphoma.

The gene calls are TRBV6-6 and TRBJ1-1, with D uncertain. CDR1 MNHNY and CDR2 SVGAGI come from the germline V gene (reference sequence). The germline V and J ends were trimmed by 4 bases and 1 base, with 7 bases remaining between them. The CDR3 totals 13 residues. The CDR3 region is CASSLVGNTEAFF. In DNA form, the CDR3 reads TGTGCCAGCAGTTTGGTGGGGAACACTGAAGCTTTCTTT.

The chain recombines TRBV5-1 with TRBJ2-2, with 9 bases matching TRBD2. The J segment lost 6 bases and the V segment lost 2 bases, leaving 8 bases of the junction unmatched. The length of the CDR3 is 16 residues. Germline CDR1 SGHRS, CDR2 YFSETQ. As DNA, the CDR3 is TGCGCCAGCAGCTTAAGTCCCAGCGGGGGGCCCGGGGAGCTGTTTTTT. Protein sequence: CASSLSPSGGPGELFF.

The chain has TRBV7-9 and TRBJ2-3; TRBD2 matches 7 bases. J was trimmed by 1 base and V by 6 bases; bases with no gene match: 13. The CDR3 length is 17 residues. Germline V lookup: CDR1 SEHNR, CDR2 FQNEAQ (reference sequence). CDR3: CASSYPGLWSGTDTQYF. CDR3 sequence (DNA): TGTGCCAGCAGTTATCCGGGACTATGGTCTGGCACAGATACGCAGTATTTT.

The chain's CDR3 is CSVEIAGLAYTQYF. CDR3 nucleotide sequence: TGCAGCGTTGAAATCGCCGGACTAGCGTATACGCAGTATTTT. The J gene is TRBJ2-3, the V gene TRBV29-1; 9 nucleotides align to TRBD2. Trimming removed 2 bases from V and 7 bases from J; junction bases left unmatched: 7. Germline V gene sequence: CDR1 SQVTM, CDR2 ANQGSEA. There are 14 residues in the CDR3.

V gene TRBV28 combines with J gene TRBJ2-7; possible D gene TRBD2, 7 bases. The CDR3 covers 14 residues. Trimming cost V 6 bases and J 0 bases, with 12 bases left between them. Germline CDR1 reads MDHEN; CDR2 reads SYDVKM. The CDR3 loop reads CASRGGADSYEQYF. In nucleotides, the CDR3 is TGTGCCAGCAGGGGGGGGGCAGACTCCTACGAGCAGTACTTC.

The chain links TRBV6-1 to TRBJ2-3; 7 nucleotides line up with TRBD2. Germline V gene lookup returns CDR1 MNHNS and CDR2 SASEGT. The CDR3 runs to 13 residues. V gave up 6 bases and J gave up 5 bases; unmatched junction bases: 5. CDR3 region: CASSRDYQDTQYF. As DNA, the CDR3 is TGTGCCAGCAGCCGGGACTATCAAGATACGCAGTATTTT.

This clone was picked up one time. The junction differs from germline at one of its ends, possibly a read error. The V call is TRBV7-7, the J call TRBJ2-5; TRBD2 is a possible D gene (6 bases). Looked up from germline, CDR1 is SSHAT and CDR2 is FNYEAQ (reference sequence). The CDR3 covers 13 residues. CDR3: CASSRDYQETQYF. Written as DNA, the CDR3 is TGTGCTAGCAGCCGGGACTACCAAGAGACCCAGTACTTC.

This clone showed up just once. V is TRBV2 and J is TRBJ2-6; a weak D match, TRBD2 (5 bases). This CDR3 comprises 18 residues. Between the trimmed V and J ends, which lost 6 bases and 1 base, there was a span of 19 bases. Germline V CDR1 and CDR2: SNHLY, FYNNEI. DNA of the CDR3: TGTGCCAGCAGGGGAGACGAGCTGGGTGTTTCTGGGGCCAACGTCCTGACTTTC. Its protein product is CASRGDELGVSGANVLTF.